The rows below give T cell receptor beta chains drawn from one sample of a study of T cell repertoires in cytomegalovirus infection. MiXCR was run by TCRdb on the reads, yielding one entry per CDR3 protein. The sample carries under 450,000 distinct CDR3 sequences, about 32% recorded once. Their antigens are not known. Sequenced here: cultured PBMCs, sampled from culture after CMV antigen stimulation. The source of these receptors is a human donor in good health (CMV status not recorded). Some clones in this sample may be carry-over from other donors' samples. CDR3s include the opening cysteine and the closing phenylalanine or tryptophan. Each record gives: J gene, D gene, V gene, clone size, CDR3 DNA, CDR3 protein. The D gene is left open where the match is weak. Clone sizes are given selectively: once, few, many, or a class where the clone is expanded.

J: TRBJ2-2; D: -; V: TRBV27; size: -; DNA: TGTGCCAGCAGTTCTCTAAAGAGGCGGGACACCGGGGAGCTGTTTTTT; CDR3: CASSSLKRRDTGELFF
J: TRBJ2-1; D: -; V: TRBV5-1; size: few; DNA: TGCGCCAGCGGGCCTCTACCAGGGTTTTGGAATGAGCAGTTCTTC; CDR3: CASGPLPGFWNEQFF
J: TRBJ2-1; D: -; V: TRBV7-2; size: many; DNA: TGTGCCAGCAGCTTAGGACGCGTGGCTAGCAATGAGCAGTTCTTC; CDR3: CASSLGRVASNEQFF
J: TRBJ2-1; D: TRBD2; V: TRBV19; size: -; DNA: TGTGCCAGTAGTATGACCGGGACTAGCGGGAGAGGTGAGCAGTTCTTC; CDR3: CASSMTGTSGRGEQFF
J: TRBJ2-4; D: -; V: TRBV27; size: -; DNA: TGTGCCAGCAGTCCCGGGTATCCCGCCAAAAACATTCAGTACTTC; CDR3: CASSPGYPAKNIQYF
J: TRBJ2-1; D: TRBD2; V: TRBV7-2; size: -; DNA: TGTGCCAGCAGAACACCAGGACTAGCGGGGAATGAGCAGTTCTTC; CDR3: CASRTPGLAGNEQFF
J: TRBJ2-5; D: TRBD1; V: TRBV29-1; size: -; DNA: TGCAGCGTCTCCGGGACAGGGGGCCAAGAGACCCAGTACTTC; CDR3: CSVSGTGGQETQYF
J: TRBJ2-3; D: -; V: TRBV7-2; size: few; DNA: TGTGCCAGCAGCTTAGTGGGGGGGCCGGCGGATACGCAGTATTTT; CDR3: CASSLVGGPADTQYF
J: TRBJ2-7; D: -; V: TRBV9; size: -; DNA: TGTGCCAGCAGCGTAGGAGGGTATACAACGGGAGAGCAGTACTTC; CDR3: CASSVGGYTTGEQYF
J: TRBJ1-1; D: TRBD1; V: TRBV27; size: -; DNA: TGTGCCAGCAGTTTACTAGCCGCCAGGGGGAGGACTGAAGCTTTCTTT; CDR3: CASSLLAARGRTEAFF
J: TRBJ2-7; D: TRBD2; V: TRBV7-2; size: few; DNA: TGTGCCAGCAGCTGGGGAGCGGGAGGGCCGGGAGAGCAGTACTTC; CDR3: CASSWGAGGPGEQYF
J: TRBJ1-2; D: -; V: TRBV4-3; size: -; DNA: TGCGCCAGCAGCCAAGCGCCTTTGGGGAATCTCGGCTATGGCTACACCTTC; CDR3: CASSQAPLGNLGYGYTF
J: TRBJ2-1; D: TRBD2; V: TRBV5-6; size: few; DNA: TGTGCCAGCAGCCGAGGACTAGCGGGAGGGCCCAATGAGCAGTTCTTC; CDR3: CASSRGLAGGPNEQFF
J: TRBJ2-5; D: TRBD1; V: TRBV12-3/TRBV12-4; size: few; DNA: TGTGCCAGCAGCCGACAGGGGATGGAGACCCAGTACTTC; CDR3: CASSRQGMETQYF
J: TRBJ2-3; D: -; V: TRBV7-9; size: many; DNA: TGTGCCAGCAGCCAACTTACAGATACGCAGTATTTT; CDR3: CASSQLTDTQYF
J: TRBJ2-1; D: TRBD2; V: TRBV11-3; size: many; DNA: TGTGCCAGCAGCCCGCCTAACCTAGCGGGAGGGCGGAATGAGCAGTTCTTC; CDR3: CASSPPNLAGGRNEQFF
J: TRBJ2-3; D: -; V: TRBV11-2; size: few; DNA: TGTGCCAGCAGCTTATTAGCAGCGATAAGCACAGATACGCAGTATTTT; CDR3: CASSLLAAISTDTQYF
J: TRBJ2-5; D: TRBD1; V: TRBV12-3/TRBV12-4; size: many; DNA: TGTGCCAGCAGTTCAAGGGGGCCGGTGATTAGGGAGACCCAGTACTTC; CDR3: CASSSRGPVIRETQYF
J: TRBJ2-3; D: TRBD2; V: TRBV10-3; size: -; DNA: TGTGCCATCAGTGATTCAGCGGGAGGGAAAAATACAACCCTAAGCACAGATACGCAGTATTTT; CDR3: CAISDSAGGKNTTLSTDTQYF
J: TRBJ2-3; D: -; V: TRBV12-3/TRBV12-4; size: -; DNA: TGTGCCAGCAGTGTAGCTACATCCTCGAATACGCAGTATTTT; CDR3: CASSVATSSNTQYF
J: TRBJ2-7; D: -; V: TRBV9; size: once; DNA: TGTGCCAGCAGCGGGACTGACCACTCCTACGAGCAGTACTTC; CDR3: CASSGTDHSYEQYF
J: TRBJ2-7; D: -; V: TRBV14; size: -; DNA: TGTGCCAGCAGCCTTCTCGGGGGCGTCTACGAGCAGTACTTC; CDR3: CASSLLGGVYEQYF
J: TRBJ2-2; D: TRBD2; V: TRBV2; size: -; DNA: TGTGCCAGCAGTGAACTCGGGACTAGTCTCACCGGGGAGCTGTTTTTT; CDR3: CASSELGTSLTGELFF
J: TRBJ2-1; D: -; V: TRBV6-5; size: -; DNA: TGTGCCAGCAGCCCCTACGAGGAAACAAGGAATGAGCAGTTCTTC; CDR3: CASSPYEETRNEQFF
J: TRBJ2-3; D: TRBD2; V: TRBV7-9; size: few; DNA: TGTGCCAGCACTCCGGGACTAGCGGGAGGCTCCTTATACACAGATACGCAGTATTTT; CDR3: CASTPGLAGGSLYTDTQYF
J: TRBJ2-1; D: -; V: TRBV14; size: -; DNA: TGTGCCAGCAGCCTCGGGCACTTCCACTCCTACAATGAGCAGTTCTTC; CDR3: CASSLGHFHSYNEQFF
J: TRBJ2-1; D: TRBD2; V: TRBV6-6; size: -; DNA: TGTGCCAGCAGTTCCTTGACTAGCGGGCGGGAAAATGAGCAGTTGTTC; CDR3: CASSSLTSGRENEQLF
J: TRBJ2-1; D: -; V: TRBV19; size: -; DNA: TGTGCCAGTAAGCTAGCGATACAATACAATGAGCAGTTCTTC; CDR3: CASKLAIQYNEQFF
J: TRBJ2-3; D: -; V: TRBV14; size: few; DNA: TGTGCCAGCAGCCAGGCAGATACGCAGTATTTT; CDR3: CASSQADTQYF
J: TRBJ2-1; D: -; V: TRBV7-2; size: few; DNA: TGTGCCAGCAGCCCCTTGGAAGTAGCTCACAATGAGCAGTTCTTC; CDR3: CASSPLEVAHNEQFF
J: TRBJ2-1; D: -; V: TRBV6-2/TRBV6-3; size: few; DNA: TGTGCCACCCTGTGGGACATCTCCTACAATGAGCAGTTCTTC; CDR3: CATLWDISYNEQFF
J: TRBJ2-1; D: -; V: TRBV19; size: once; DNA: TGTGCCAGTAGTACCCCGGGACCATACAATGAGCAGTTCTTC; CDR3: CASSTPGPYNEQFF
J: TRBJ1-2; D: -; V: TRBV20-1; size: -; DNA: TGCAGTGCTAGAGATGAGTCAAACTATGGCTACACCTTC; CDR3: CSARDESNYGYTF
J: TRBJ1-2; D: -; V: TRBV29-1; size: few; DNA: TGCAGCGCTGGGTCAGGAGGGGGTGCTTTTGGCTACACCTTC; CDR3: CSAGSGGGAFGYTF
J: TRBJ2-5; D: -; V: TRBV7-2; size: few; DNA: TGTGCCAGCAGCTTAGTCGGGATATACCAAGAGACCCAGTACTTC; CDR3: CASSLVGIYQETQYF
J: TRBJ2-7; D: -; V: TRBV7-9; size: -; DNA: TGTGCCAGCACCCCACCGCCCGGACAGCGATCCTACGAGCAGTACTTC; CDR3: CASTPPPGQRSYEQYF
J: TRBJ1-1; D: -; V: TRBV4-3; size: many; DNA: TGCGCCAGCAGGGGGAAGGGGGTGATGAACACTGAAGCTTTCTTT; CDR3: CASRGKGVMNTEAFF
J: TRBJ1-5; D: TRBD1; V: TRBV4-1; size: -; DNA: TGCGCCAGCAGCCAGGAGGGCCAGGGGGTGCAGCCCCAGCATTTT; CDR3: CASSQEGQGVQPQHF
J: TRBJ1-4; D: -; V: TRBV19; size: -; DNA: TGTGCCAGTAGTCCATGGACCGGGCAGATGGTCGAAAAACTGTTTTTT; CDR3: CASSPWTGQMVEKLFF
J: TRBJ2-5; D: TRBD2; V: TRBV10-3; size: few; DNA: TGTGCCATCAGTCTAGCGGGAGTAGGAGAGACCCAGTACTTC; CDR3: CAISLAGVGETQYF
J: TRBJ2-5; D: -; V: TRBV7-2; size: many; DNA: TGTGCCAGCAGCACCATAGTTTCGGGGTTTCAAGGGACCCAGTACTTC; CDR3: CASSTIVSGFQGTQYF